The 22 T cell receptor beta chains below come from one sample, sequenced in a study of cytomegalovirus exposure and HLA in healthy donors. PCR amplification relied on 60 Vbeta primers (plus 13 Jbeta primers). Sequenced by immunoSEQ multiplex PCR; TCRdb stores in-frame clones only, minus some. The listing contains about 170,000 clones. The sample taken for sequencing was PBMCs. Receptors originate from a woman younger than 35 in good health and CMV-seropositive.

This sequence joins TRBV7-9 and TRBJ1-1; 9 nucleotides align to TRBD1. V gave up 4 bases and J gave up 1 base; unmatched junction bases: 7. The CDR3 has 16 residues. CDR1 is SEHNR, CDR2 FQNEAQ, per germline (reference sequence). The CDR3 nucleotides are TGTGCCAGCAGCTCCCGGGACAGGGAAAAGAACACTGAAGCTTTCTTT. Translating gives CASSSRDREKNTEAFF.

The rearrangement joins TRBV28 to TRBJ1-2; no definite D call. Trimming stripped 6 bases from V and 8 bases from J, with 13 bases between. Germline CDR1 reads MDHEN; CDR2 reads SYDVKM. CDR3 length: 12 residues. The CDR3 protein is CASRKAESGYTF. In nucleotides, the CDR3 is TGTGCCAGCAGAAAGGCGGAGTCGGGCTACACCTTC.

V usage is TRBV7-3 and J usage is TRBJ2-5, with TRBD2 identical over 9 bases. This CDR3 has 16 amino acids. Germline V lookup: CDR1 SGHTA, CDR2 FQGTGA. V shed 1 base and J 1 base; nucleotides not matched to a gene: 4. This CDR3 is CASSLMRGGRQETQYF. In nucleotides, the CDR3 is TGTGCCAGCAGCTTAATGCGGGGGGGCCGCCAAGAGACCCAGTACTTC.

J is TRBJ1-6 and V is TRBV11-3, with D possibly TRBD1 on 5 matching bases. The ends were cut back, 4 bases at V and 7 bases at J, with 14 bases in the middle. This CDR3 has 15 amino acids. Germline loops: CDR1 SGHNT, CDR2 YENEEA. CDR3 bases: TGTGCCAGCAGCTCCCGGGGGGGTGGGAATTCACCCCTCCACTTT. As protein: CASSSRGGGNSPLHF. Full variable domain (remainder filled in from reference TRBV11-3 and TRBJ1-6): EAGVVQSPRYKIIEKKQPVAFWCNPISGHNTLYWYLQNLGQGPELLIRYENEEAVDDSQLPKDRFSAERLKGVDSTLKIQPAELGDSAVYLCASSSRGGGNSPLHFGNGTRLTVT.

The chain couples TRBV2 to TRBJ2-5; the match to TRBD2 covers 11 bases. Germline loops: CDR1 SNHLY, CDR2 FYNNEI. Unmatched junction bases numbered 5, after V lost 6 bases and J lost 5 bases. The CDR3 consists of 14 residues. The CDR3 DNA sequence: TGTGCCAGCAGGCCACTAGCGGGAGCGGAGACCCAGTACTTC. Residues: CASRPLAGAETQYF. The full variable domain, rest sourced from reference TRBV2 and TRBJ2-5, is EPEVTQTPSHQVTQMGQEVILRCVPISNHLYFYWYRQILGQKVEFLVSFYNNEISEKSEIFDDQFSVERPDGSNFTLKIRSTKLEDSAMYFCASRPLAGAETQYFGPGTRLLVL.

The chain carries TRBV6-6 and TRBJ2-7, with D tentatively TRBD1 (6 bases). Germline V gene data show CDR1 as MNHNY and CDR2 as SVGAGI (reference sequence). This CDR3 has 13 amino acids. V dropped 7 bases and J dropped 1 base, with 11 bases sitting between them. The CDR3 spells CASKQGSSYEQYF. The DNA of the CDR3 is TGTGCCAGCAAGCAGGGGTCGTCCTACGAGCAGTACTTC.

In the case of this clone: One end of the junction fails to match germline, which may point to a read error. In nucleotides, the CDR3 is TGTGCCAGCAGTCAAGCTCTACCCGCAGATACGCAGTATTTT. This encodes CASSQALPADTQYF. The chain links TRBV14 to TRBJ2-3; no clear D gene. The CDR3 is made up of 14 amino acids. Germline-derived CDR1 and CDR2 are SGHDN and FVKESK.

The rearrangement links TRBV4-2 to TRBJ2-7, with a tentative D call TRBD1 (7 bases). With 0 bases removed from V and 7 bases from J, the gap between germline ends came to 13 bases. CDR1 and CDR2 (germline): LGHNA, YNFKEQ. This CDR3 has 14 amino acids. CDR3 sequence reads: CASSQDLQGGEQYF. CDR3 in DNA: TGTGCCAGCAGCCAAGATCTGCAGGGGGGAGAGCAGTACTTC.

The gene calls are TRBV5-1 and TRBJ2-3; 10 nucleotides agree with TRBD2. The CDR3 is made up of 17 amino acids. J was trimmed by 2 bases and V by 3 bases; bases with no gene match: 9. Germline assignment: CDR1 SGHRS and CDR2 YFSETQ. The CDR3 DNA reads TGCGCCAGCAGCTCCGGTAGCGGGAGGACCTTCACAGATACGCAGTATTTT. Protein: CASSSGSGRTFTDTQYF.

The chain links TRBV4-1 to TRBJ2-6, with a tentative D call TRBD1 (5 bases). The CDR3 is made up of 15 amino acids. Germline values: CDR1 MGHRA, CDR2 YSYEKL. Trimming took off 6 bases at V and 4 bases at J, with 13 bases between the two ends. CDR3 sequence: CASSSPGSGANVLTF. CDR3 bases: TGCGCCAGCAGTTCCCCAGGGTCAGGGGCCAACGTCCTGACTTTC.

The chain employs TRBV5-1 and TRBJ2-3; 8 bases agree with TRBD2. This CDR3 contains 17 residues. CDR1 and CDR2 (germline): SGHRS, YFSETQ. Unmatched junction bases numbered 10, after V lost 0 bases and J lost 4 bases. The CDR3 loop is CASSLATRTSRADTQYF. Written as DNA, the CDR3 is TGCGCCAGCAGCTTGGCGACCCGGACTAGCCGCGCAGATACGCAGTATTTT.

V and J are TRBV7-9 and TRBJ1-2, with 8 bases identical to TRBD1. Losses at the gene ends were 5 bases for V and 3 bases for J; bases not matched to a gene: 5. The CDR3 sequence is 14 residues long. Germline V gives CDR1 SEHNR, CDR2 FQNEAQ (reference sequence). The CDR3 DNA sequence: TGTGCCAGCAGCCTCTCGACAGGGGACTATGGCTACACCTTC. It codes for CASSLSTGDYGYTF.

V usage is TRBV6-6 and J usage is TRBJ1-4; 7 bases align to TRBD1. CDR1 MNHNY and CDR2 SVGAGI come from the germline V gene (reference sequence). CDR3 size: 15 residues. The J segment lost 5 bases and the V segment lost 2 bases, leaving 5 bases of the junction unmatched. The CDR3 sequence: CASSYEGAINEKLFF. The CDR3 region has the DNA TGTGCCAGCAGTTACGAGGGGGCAATAAATGAAAAACTGTTTTTT.

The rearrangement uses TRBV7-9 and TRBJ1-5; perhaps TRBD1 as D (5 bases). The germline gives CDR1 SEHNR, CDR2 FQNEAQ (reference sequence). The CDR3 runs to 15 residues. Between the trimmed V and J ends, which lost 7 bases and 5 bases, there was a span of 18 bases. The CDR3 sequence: CASTLLLRGDQPQHF. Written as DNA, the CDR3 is TGTGCCAGCACCTTGCTGTTACGGGGGGATCAGCCCCAGCATTTT.

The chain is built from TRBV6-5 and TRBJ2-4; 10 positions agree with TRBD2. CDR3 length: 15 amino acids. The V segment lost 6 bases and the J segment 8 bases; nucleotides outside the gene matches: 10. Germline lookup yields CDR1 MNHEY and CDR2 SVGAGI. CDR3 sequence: CASRTGTSAFDIQYF. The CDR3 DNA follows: TGTGCCAGCAGGACCGGGACTAGCGCTTTTGACATTCAGTACTTC.

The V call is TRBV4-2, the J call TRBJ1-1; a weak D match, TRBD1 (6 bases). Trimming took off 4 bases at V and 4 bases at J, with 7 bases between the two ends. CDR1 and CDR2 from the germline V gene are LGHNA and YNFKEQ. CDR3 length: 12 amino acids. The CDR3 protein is CASSPQGTEAFF. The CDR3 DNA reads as TGTGCCAGCAGCCCACAGGGCACTGAAGCTTTCTTT.

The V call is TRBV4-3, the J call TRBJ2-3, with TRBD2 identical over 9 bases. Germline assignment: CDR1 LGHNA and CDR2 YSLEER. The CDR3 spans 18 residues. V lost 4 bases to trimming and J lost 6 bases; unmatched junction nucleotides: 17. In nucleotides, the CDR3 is TGCGCCAGCAGCCGGACGTCCCCAGCGCGGGGGGGCGCGGATACGCAGTATTTT. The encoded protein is CASSRTSPARGGADTQYF.

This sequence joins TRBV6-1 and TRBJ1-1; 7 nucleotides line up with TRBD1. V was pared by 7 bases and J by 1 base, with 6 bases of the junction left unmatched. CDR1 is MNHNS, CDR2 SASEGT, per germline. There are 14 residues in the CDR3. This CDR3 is CASTLGQANTEAFF. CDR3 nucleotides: TGTGCCAGCACCCTCGGACAGGCGAACACTGAAGCTTTCTTT.

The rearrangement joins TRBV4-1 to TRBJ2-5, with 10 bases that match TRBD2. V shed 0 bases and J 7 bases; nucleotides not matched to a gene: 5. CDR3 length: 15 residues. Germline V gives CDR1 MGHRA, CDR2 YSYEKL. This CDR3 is CASSQEGSGRVTQYF. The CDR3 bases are TGCGCCAGCAGCCAAGAAGGGAGCGGGAGGGTGACCCAGTACTTC.

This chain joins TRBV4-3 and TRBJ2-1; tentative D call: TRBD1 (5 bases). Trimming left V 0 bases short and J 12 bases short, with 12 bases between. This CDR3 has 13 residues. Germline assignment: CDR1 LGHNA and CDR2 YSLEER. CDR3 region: CASSQDEAGWQFF. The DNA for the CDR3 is TGCGCCAGCAGCCAAGATGAGGCAGGGTGGCAGTTCTTC.

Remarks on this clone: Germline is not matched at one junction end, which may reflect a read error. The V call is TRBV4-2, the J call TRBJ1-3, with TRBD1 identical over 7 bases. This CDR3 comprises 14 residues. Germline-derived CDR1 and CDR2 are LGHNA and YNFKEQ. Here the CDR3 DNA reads TGTGCCAGCGGCCAATTCGGGACAGAAAACACCATATATTTT. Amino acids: CASGQFGTENTIYF.

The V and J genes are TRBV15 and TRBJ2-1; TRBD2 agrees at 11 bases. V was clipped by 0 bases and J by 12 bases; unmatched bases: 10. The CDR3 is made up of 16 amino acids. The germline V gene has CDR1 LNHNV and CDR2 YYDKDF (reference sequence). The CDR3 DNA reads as TGTGCCACCAGCAGAGATTCTCTAGCGGGAGGATCTTGGCAGTTCTTC. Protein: CATSRDSLAGGSWQFF.